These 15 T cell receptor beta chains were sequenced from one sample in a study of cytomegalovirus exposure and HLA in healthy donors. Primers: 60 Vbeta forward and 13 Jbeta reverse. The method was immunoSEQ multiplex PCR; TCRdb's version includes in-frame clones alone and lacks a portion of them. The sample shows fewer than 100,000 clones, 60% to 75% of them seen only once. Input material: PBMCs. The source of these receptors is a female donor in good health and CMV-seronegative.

CDR3 nucleotide sequence: TGTGCCAGCAGTCCACTGGACAGGGGGAACGAAAATCAGCCCCAGCATTTT. It specifies CASSPLDRGNENQPQHF. J is TRBJ1-5 and V is TRBV28, with 10 bases identical to TRBD1. This CDR3 comprises 17 residues. J lost 4 bases, V lost 5 bases, and 11 bases had no gene match. Per the germline V gene, CDR1 is MDHEN and CDR2 is SYDVKM.

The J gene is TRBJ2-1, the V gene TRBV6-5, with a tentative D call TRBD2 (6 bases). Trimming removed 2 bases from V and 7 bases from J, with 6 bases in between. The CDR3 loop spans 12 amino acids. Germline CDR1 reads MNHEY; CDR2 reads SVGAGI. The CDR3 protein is CASSYGGNEQFF. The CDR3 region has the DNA TGTGCCAGCAGTTACGGGGGGAATGAGCAGTTCTTC.

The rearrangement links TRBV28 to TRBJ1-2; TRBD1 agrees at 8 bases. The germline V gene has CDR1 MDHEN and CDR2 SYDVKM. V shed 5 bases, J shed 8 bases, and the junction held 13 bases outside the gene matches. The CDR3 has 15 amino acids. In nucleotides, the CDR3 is TGTGCCAGCAGTAACGCCCAGGGGGCAACACGGGGCTACACCTTC. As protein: CASSNAQGATRGYTF.

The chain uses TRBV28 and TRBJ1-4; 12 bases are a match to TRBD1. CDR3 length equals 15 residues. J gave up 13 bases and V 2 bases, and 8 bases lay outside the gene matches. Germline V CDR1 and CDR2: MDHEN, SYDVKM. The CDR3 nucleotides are TGTGCCAGCAGTTTAGGTGGGACAGGGGGCACTCGACTGTTTTTT. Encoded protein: CASSLGGTGGTRLFF.

This CDR3 is CASSSPTGRDTEAFF. The CDR3 DNA reads as TGCGCCAGCAGCTCGCCGACAGGGAGAGACACTGAAGCTTTCTTT. The chain uses TRBV5-1 and TRBJ1-1; 7 positions match TRBD1. Germline trimming cut 3 bases from V and 3 bases from J; bases unmatched to any gene: 8. Germline V gene lookup returns CDR1 SGHRS and CDR2 YFSETQ. The CDR3 runs 15 residues.

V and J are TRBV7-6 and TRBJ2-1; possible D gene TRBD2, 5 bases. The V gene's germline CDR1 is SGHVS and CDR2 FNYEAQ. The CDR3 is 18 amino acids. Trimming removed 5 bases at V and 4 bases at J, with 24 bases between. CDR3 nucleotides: TGTGCCAGCAGCCCACGTGGACCCCTAGCCCGAAGATACAATGAGCAGTTCTTC. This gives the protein CASSPRGPLARRYNEQFF. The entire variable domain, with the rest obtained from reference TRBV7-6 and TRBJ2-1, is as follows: GAGVSQSPRYKVTKRGQDVALRCDPISGHVSLYWYRQALGQGPEFLTYFNYEAQQDKSGLPNDRFSAERPEGSISTLTIQRTEQRDSAMYRCASSPRGPLARRYNEQFFGPGTRLTVL.

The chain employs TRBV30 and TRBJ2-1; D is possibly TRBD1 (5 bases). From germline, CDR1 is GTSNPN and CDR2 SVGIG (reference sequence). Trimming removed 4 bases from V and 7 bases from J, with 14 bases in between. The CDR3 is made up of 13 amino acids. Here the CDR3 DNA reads TGTGCCTGGACAAGGGGTCGCATTAATGAGCAGTTCTTC. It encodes CAWTRGRINEQFF.

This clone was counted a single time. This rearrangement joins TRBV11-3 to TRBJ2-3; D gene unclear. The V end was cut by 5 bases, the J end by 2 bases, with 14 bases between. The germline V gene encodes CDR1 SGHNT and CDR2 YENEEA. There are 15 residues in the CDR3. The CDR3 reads CASSKRLPDTDTQYF. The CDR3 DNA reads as TGTGCCAGCAGCAAGAGGCTCCCCGACACAGATACGCAGTATTTT.

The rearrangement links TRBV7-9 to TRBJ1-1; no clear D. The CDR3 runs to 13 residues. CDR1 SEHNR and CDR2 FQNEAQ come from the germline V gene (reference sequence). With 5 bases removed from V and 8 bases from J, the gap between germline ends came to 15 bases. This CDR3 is CASSQPVHREAFF. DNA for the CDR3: TGTGCCAGCAGCCAACCCGTACACAGAGAAGCTTTCTTT.

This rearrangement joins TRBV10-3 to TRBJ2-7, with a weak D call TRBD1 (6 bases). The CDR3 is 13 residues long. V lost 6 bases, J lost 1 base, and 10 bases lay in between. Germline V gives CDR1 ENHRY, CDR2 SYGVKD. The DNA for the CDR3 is TGTGCCATCAGCATACAGGGATCCTACGAGCAGTACTTC. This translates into CAISIQGSYEQYF.

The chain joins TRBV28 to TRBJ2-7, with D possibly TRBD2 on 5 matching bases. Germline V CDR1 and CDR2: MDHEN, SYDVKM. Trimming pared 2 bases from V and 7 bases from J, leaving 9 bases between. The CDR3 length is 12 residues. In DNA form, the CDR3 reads TGTGCCAGCAGTTTAACGACGGGAGAGCAGTACTTC. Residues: CASSLTTGEQYF.

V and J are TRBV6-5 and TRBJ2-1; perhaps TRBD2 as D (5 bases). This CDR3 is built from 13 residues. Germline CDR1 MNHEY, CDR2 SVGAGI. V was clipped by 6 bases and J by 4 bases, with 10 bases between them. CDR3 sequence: CASSSGEYNEQFF. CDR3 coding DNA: TGTGCCAGCAGCTCTGGGGAGTACAATGAGCAGTTCTTC.

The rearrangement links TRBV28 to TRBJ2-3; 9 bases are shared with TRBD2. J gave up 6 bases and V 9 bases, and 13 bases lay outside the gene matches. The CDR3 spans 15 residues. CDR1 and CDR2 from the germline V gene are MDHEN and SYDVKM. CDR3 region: CASSRLAEGLDTQYF. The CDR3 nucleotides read TGTGCCAGTAGTAGACTAGCGGAGGGGTTGGATACGCAGTATTTT. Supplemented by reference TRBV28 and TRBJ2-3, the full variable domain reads DVKVTQSSRYLVKRTGEKVFLECVQDMDHENMFWYRQDPGLGLRLIYFSYDVKMKEKGDIPEGYSVSREKKERFSLILESASTNQTSMYLCASSRLAEGLDTQYFGPGTRLTVL.

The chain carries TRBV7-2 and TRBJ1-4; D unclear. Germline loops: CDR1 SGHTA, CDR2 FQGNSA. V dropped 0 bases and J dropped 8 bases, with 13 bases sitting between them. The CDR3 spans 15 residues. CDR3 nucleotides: TGTGCCAGCAGCTTAGCGCTGGCAGGTCGGGAAAAACTGTTTTTT. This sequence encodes CASSLALAGREKLFF.

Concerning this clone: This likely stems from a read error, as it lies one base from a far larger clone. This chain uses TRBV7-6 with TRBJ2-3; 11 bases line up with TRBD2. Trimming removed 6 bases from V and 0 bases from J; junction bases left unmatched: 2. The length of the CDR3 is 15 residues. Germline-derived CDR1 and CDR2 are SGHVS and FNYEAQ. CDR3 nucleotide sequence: TGTGCCAGCAGTGGGACTAGCGGTAGCACAGATACGCAGTATTTT. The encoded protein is CASSGTSGSTDTQYF.